This TCR beta chain was identified in a study of CD8+ T cells in alopecia areata. Overall study: Those patients who were treated received oral tofacitinib, which was given at 5 to 10 mg twice daily for moderate-to-severe alopecia areata. Tofacitinib administration persisted for 6 to 18 months, succeeded by 6 months off drug.

This CDR3 comprises 14 residues. Germline CDR1 reads SGHDN; CDR2 reads FVKESK. Isolated RNA was reverse transcribed into cDNA used as the sequencing template. Some clones are missing from TCRdb's copy, which holds only in-frame ones; the method was immunoSEQ multiplex PCR. This table holds about 150,000 clones, about 53% found once. Study observations and caveats: Clonality was higher in lesional than normal scalp, especially in alopecia totalis/universalis.

It was from alopecia areata patients that lesional scalp punch biopsies and peripheral blood were collected. A few counts support this clone. Its target is unknown. One junction end disagrees with the germline gene, perhaps due to a read error. Source: CD8+ T cells sorted from blood, taken at week 0. The sequence was obtained from a human donor with alopecia areata. The chain combines TRBV14 with TRBJ2-1; D call uncertain. The CDR3 sequence: CASSASDTYNVQFF. The DNA for the CDR3 is TGTGCCAGCAGCGCGTCAGACACCTACAATGTGCAGTTCTTC.